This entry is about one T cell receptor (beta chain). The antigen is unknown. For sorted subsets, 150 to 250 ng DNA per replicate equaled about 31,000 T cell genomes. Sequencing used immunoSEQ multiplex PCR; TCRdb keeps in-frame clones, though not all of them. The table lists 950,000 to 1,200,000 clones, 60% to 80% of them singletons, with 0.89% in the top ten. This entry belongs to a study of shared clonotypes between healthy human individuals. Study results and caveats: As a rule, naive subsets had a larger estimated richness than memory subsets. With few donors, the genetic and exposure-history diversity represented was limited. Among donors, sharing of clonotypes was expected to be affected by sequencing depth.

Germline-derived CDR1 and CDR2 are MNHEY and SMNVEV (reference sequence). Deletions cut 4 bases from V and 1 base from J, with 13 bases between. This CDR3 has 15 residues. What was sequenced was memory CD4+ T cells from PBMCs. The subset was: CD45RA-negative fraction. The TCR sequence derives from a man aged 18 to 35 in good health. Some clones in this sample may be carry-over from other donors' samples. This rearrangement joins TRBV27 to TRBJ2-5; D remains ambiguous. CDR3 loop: CASSSRRLAQETQYF. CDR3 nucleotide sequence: TGTGCCAGCAGTTCACGCCGTTTAGCCCAAGAGACCCAGTACTTC.